Below, 27 T cell receptor beta chains from the same sample are listed, as sequenced in a study of cytomegalovirus exposure and HLA in healthy donors. Use of 60 Vbeta and 13 Jbeta primers characterized the PCR. Produced via immunoSEQ multiplex PCR; TCRdb's table is partial and in-frame only. The table has about 170,000 clones, over 75% seen once; the top ten hold around 2.3%. Sequenced: PBMCs. The receptor source for this set is a male donor in good health and CMV-seronegative.

V is TRBV5-1 and J is TRBJ2-4; the match to TRBD1 covers 10 bases. The CDR3 contains 17 residues. V shed 4 bases, J shed 0 bases, and the junction held 7 bases outside the gene matches. Germline V gene sequence: CDR1 SGHRS, CDR2 YFSETQ. In nucleotides, the CDR3 is TGCGCCAGCAGCCCCGGGACAGGGGACGTAGCCAAAAACATTCAGTACTTC. Its translation is CASSPGTGDVAKNIQYF.

The rearrangement joins TRBV5-1 to TRBJ1-4; maybe TRBD1 (5 bases). The germline gives CDR1 SGHRS, CDR2 YFSETQ. The CDR3 is 15 residues long. V lost 0 bases to trimming and J lost 5 bases, with 11 bases between them. The CDR3, as DNA: TGCGCCAGCAGCTTGGCCAACAGACAGAATGAAAAACTGTTTTTT. This encodes CASSLANRQNEKLFF.

The chain is built from TRBV9 and TRBJ1-3, with D unresolved. CDR3 length equals 15 residues. Germline loops: CDR1 SGDLS, CDR2 YYNGEE. V was shortened by 0 bases and J by 0 bases, with 7 bases between the two germline ends. CDR3 DNA: TGTGCCAGCAGCGTAGCCTCTAGCTCTGGAAACACCATATATTTT. Translating gives CASSVASSSGNTIYF.

J is TRBJ1-1 and V is TRBV6-1; D call uncertain. V was cut by 6 bases and J by 4 bases, with 15 bases left in between. The CDR3 is made up of 14 amino acids. Germline CDR1 MNHNS, CDR2 SASEGT. The CDR3 protein is CASSWAQGSTEAFF. The CDR3 DNA is TGTGCCAGCAGCTGGGCCCAAGGGAGCACTGAAGCTTTCTTT.

J is TRBJ2-5 and V is TRBV10-1; TRBD1 agrees at 7 bases. V dropped 2 bases and J dropped 0; count of bases not matched to a gene: 3. The germline V gene has CDR1 WNHNN and CDR2 SYGVQD (reference sequence). The CDR3 runs 15 residues. The CDR3 protein is CASSETGAYQETQYF. CDR3 nucleotide sequence: TGCGCCAGCAGTGAGACAGGGGCCTACCAAGAGACCCAGTACTTC.

The chain uses TRBV7-8 and TRBJ1-2, with TRBD1 identical over 8 bases. This CDR3 region has 17 residues. With V trimmed by 0 bases and J by 2 bases, 8 bases remained unmatched. Germline V lookup: CDR1 SGHVS, CDR2 FQNEAQ. The CDR3, as DNA: TGTGCCAGCAGCTTAGCGCAGGGGGCCACTGGGAACTATGGCTACACCTTC. It specifies CASSLAQGATGNYGYTF.

The gene calls are TRBV27 and TRBJ2-2; the D gene is possibly TRBD1 (6 bases). V lost 7 bases and J lost 0, with 15 bases in between. The CDR3 is 16 amino acids. The germline CDR1 and CDR2 sequences are MNHEY and SMNVEV (reference sequence). For the CDR3, the DNA is TGTGCCAGCACCCTACACCGGACAGCGAACACCGGGGAGCTGTTTTTT. This codes for CASTLHRTANTGELFF.

This CDR3 is CASRARLTDRLFF. In DNA, the CDR3 is TGCGCCAGCAGAGCCAGACTGACGGATCGTCTGTTTTTT. This chain joins TRBV10-1 and TRBJ2-2; D gene ambiguous. V shed 6 bases and J shed 14 bases, with 19 bases lying between them. Germline CDR1 is WNHNN and CDR2 is SYGVQD (reference sequence). This CDR3 is built from 13 residues.

The J gene is TRBJ2-7, the V gene TRBV30; 12 nucleotides align to TRBD2. Germline lookup yields CDR1 GTSNPN and CDR2 SVGIG (reference sequence). This CDR3 has 13 amino acids. The V gene end was trimmed by 2 bases and the J gene end by 7 bases; junction bases not matched to a gene: 3. The CDR3 nucleotides are TGTGCCTGGAGTACTAGCGGGGGGATGGAGCAGTACTTC. Translating gives CAWSTSGGMEQYF.

V is TRBV6-5 and J is TRBJ2-5; possibly TRBD2 for D (6 bases). CDR1 MNHEY and CDR2 SVGAGI come from the germline V gene. The CDR3 loop spans 13 amino acids. V lost 6 bases to trimming and J lost 4 bases, with 12 bases between them. The CDR3 loop is CASRGGVGETQYF. The CDR3 nucleotides are TGTGCCAGCAGAGGAGGGGTAGGAGAGACCCAGTACTTC.

The CDR3 loop reads CASSLHGETQYF. CDR3 coding DNA: TGCGCCAGCAGCTTGCACGGAGAGACCCAGTACTTC. The V and J genes are TRBV5-1 and TRBJ2-5; D not resolved. CDR3 length: 12 amino acids. In germline, CDR1 is SGHRS, CDR2 YFSETQ. The germline V and J ends were trimmed by 1 base and 4 bases, with 5 bases remaining between them.

This clone was found a few times. The chain employs TRBV19 and TRBJ1-2; D is uncertain. The CDR3 extends over 18 amino acids. Per germline, CDR1 LNHDA and CDR2 SQIVND (reference sequence). Trimming took 6 bases from V and 2 from J, leaving 25 bases between them. The CDR3 loop reads CASSRLYSAPTENYGYTF. The CDR3 DNA reads TGTGCCAGTAGCCGACTTTATTCCGCCCCGACTGAGAACTATGGCTACACCTTC.

Comment on this clone: Distinct nucleotide sequences in the sample also encode this CDR3. The rearrangement links TRBV10-1 to TRBJ2-5; D possibly corresponds to TRBD1 (6 bases). The CDR3 runs 13 residues. Germline-derived CDR1 and CDR2 are WNHNN and SYGVQD (reference sequence). Trimming took off 3 bases at V and 2 bases at J, with 7 bases between the two ends. The CDR3 is CASSDRGQETQYF. In DNA form, the CDR3 reads TGCGCCAGCAGTGACAGGGGACAAGAGACCCAGTACTTC.

This clone came up once. Other nucleotide sequences in the sample specify the same CDR3. V is TRBV6-5 and J is TRBJ1-1; D possibly corresponds to TRBD1 (5 bases). V was clipped by 2 bases and J by 4 bases, with 11 bases between them. Germline CDR1 is MNHEY and CDR2 is SVGAGI. The CDR3 length is 14 residues. CDR3 residues: CASSYGGGSTEAFF. Written as DNA, the CDR3 is TGTGCCAGCAGTTACGGGGGAGGGAGCACTGAAGCTTTCTTT.

CDR3 bases: TGTGCCTGGACCCACAGCGGGGGGGGCTACGAGCAGTACTTC. This sequence encodes CAWTHSGGGYEQYF. V usage is TRBV30 and J usage is TRBJ2-7; 10 bases align to TRBD2. The CDR3 totals 14 residues. Unmatched junction bases numbered 6, after V lost 4 bases and J lost 3 bases. CDR1 and CDR2 (germline): GTSNPN, SVGIG (reference sequence).

This clone occurred a few times. This chain uses TRBV7-6 with TRBJ2-5, with a weak D call TRBD2 (5 bases). Germline-derived CDR1 and CDR2 are SGHVS and FNYEAQ. The germline V and J ends were trimmed by 1 base and 5 bases, with 14 bases remaining between them. The CDR3 is made up of 15 amino acids. The CDR3 region is CASSLEPMTGETQYF. In DNA form, the CDR3 reads TGTGCCAGCAGCTTAGAACCCATGACGGGGGAGACCCAGTACTTC.

This chain connects TRBV28 to TRBJ1-2, with D possibly TRBD1 on 5 matching bases. The CDR3 has 14 residues. Germline V gene sequence: CDR1 MDHEN, CDR2 SYDVKM. Trimming left V 3 bases short and J 7 bases short, with 15 bases between. The CDR3 bases are TGTGCCAGCAGTTTTCAGGGCCTCGGGTCTGGCTACACCTTC. Protein product: CASSFQGLGSGYTF.

This clone was found once. The gene calls are TRBV5-6 and TRBJ1-4; D is possibly TRBD1 (5 bases). This CDR3 is 16 amino acids long. Germline CDR1 reads SGHDT; CDR2 reads YYEEEE. Trimming removed 3 bases from V and 3 bases from J, with 15 bases in between. DNA of the CDR3: TGTGCCAGCAGCTCTTACACCGGGACTTCTAATGAAAAACTGTTTTTT. This codes for CASSSYTGTSNEKLFF.

This chain connects TRBV6-5 to TRBJ1-6; D remains unclear. The germline V gene encodes CDR1 MNHEY and CDR2 SVGAGI. Trimming stripped 6 bases from V and 0 bases from J, with 9 bases between. The CDR3 loop spans 15 amino acids. This chain's CDR3 is CASRQLSSYNSPLHF. The CDR3 DNA follows: TGTGCCAGCAGACAGCTAAGCTCCTATAATTCACCCCTCCACTTT.

The V gene is TRBV19, the J gene TRBJ1-2; 7 bases are shared with TRBD1. V dropped 4 bases and J dropped 2; count of bases not matched to a gene: 7. The germline CDR1 and CDR2 sequences are LNHDA and SQIVND (reference sequence). The CDR3 is 15 residues long. Here the CDR3 reads CASSSQGQPNYGYTF. For the CDR3, the DNA is TGTGCCAGTAGTAGCCAGGGACAGCCAAACTATGGCTACACCTTC. The full variable domain, rest sourced from reference TRBV19 and TRBJ1-2, is DGGITQSPKYLFRKEGQNVTLSCEQNLNHDAMYWYRQDPGQGLRLIYYSQIVNDFQKGDIAEGYSVSREKKESFPLTVTSAQKNPTAFYLCASSSQGQPNYGYTFGSGTRLTVV.

The chain is built from TRBV19 and TRBJ2-5; 10 bases are shared with TRBD2. The CDR3 is 16 residues long. V lost 5 bases, J lost 5 bases, and 11 bases stayed unmatched. Per the germline V gene, CDR1 is LNHDA and CDR2 is SQIVND (reference sequence). CDR3 coding DNA: TGTGCCAGTAGTTCAAGCGGGGGGGCCCCGGGGGAGACCCAGTACTTC. It translates to CASSSSGGAPGETQYF.

This sequence joins TRBV4-1 and TRBJ2-7, with D tentatively TRBD1 (5 bases). Germline V gene sequence: CDR1 MGHRA, CDR2 YSYEKL. V was clipped by 0 bases and J by 2 bases, with 14 bases between them. This CDR3 region has 16 residues. The CDR3 DNA is TGCGCCAGCAGCCAAGAAGGGTGGGGCACTACCTACGAGCAGTACTTC. The encoded protein is CASSQEGWGTTYEQYF.

This chain connects TRBV7-8 to TRBJ2-7; 9 positions agree with TRBD2. Trimming took 11 bases from V and 2 from J; bases not matched to a gene: 7. In germline, CDR1 is SGHVS, CDR2 FQNEAQ. CDR3 length: 13 residues. The CDR3: CAAGRGGAYEQYF. CDR3 nucleotides: TGTGCCGCGGGGCGCGGGGGGGCCTACGAGCAGTACTTC.

This clone has only one observation. V gene TRBV6-6 combines with J gene TRBJ2-7, with D hard to call. Germline CDR1 reads MNHNY; CDR2 reads SVGAGI (reference sequence). The CDR3 contains 15 residues. V lost 0 bases, J lost 0 bases, and 9 bases lay in between. The CDR3 DNA follows: TGTGCCAGCAGTTACTCAAGGCCAGGCTCCTACGAGCAGTACTTC. This gives the protein CASSYSRPGSYEQYF.

The chain carries TRBV19 and TRBJ2-7; 9 bases map to TRBD1. The trim removed 1 base at V and 7 bases at J, leaving 14 bases unmatched. This CDR3 has 17 residues. Germline V gene sequence: CDR1 LNHDA, CDR2 SQIVND (reference sequence). The CDR3 nucleotides are TGTGCCAGTAGTATAGTCTGGGACAGGGTGTCCCCCGGAGAGCAGTACTTC. Amino acids: CASSIVWDRVSPGEQYF.

The rearrangement uses TRBV2 and TRBJ2-1, with 7 bases identical to TRBD2. V lost 6 bases, J lost 6 bases, and 8 bases stayed unmatched. CDR1 and CDR2 from the germline V gene are SNHLY and FYNNEI. This CDR3 has 14 residues. CDR3 amino acids: CASSLPAGVNEQFF. CDR3 coding DNA: TGTGCCAGCAGCCTCCCGGCGGGGGTCAATGAGCAGTTCTTC.

This clone was observed a single time. The CDR3 DNA sequence: TGCGCCAGCAGCTTCGGGGAACGCAATCAGCCCCAGCATTTT. Its translation is CASSFGERNQPQHF. J is TRBJ1-5 and V is TRBV5-1; no clear D gene. V was trimmed by 2 bases and J by 2 bases, leaving 8 bases between them. CDR1 SGHRS and CDR2 YFSETQ come from the germline V gene. The CDR3 loop spans 14 amino acids.